These 10 T cell receptor beta chains share one sample of origin, sequenced in a study of shared clonotypes between healthy human individuals. The data were produced by immunoSEQ multiplex PCR, yet TCRdb's version contains in-frame clones alone and is incomplete. The sample shows more than 550,000 clones, about 92% of them seen only once. The sample taken for sequencing was memory CD8+ T cells from PBMCs. The subset is: CD45RO+ cells pooled with CCR7-negative TemRA cells. The receptor source for this set is a man in his late teens or twenties in good health. Some clones in this sample may be carry-over from other donors' samples.

The chain combines TRBV5-6 with TRBJ1-2; the D is unclear. Looked up from germline, CDR1 is SGHDT and CDR2 is YYEEEE. This CDR3 is built from 14 residues. V lost 0 bases to trimming and J lost 6 bases, with 12 bases between them. This chain's CDR3 is CASSLGFTYHGYTF. The DNA for the CDR3 is TGTGCCAGCAGCTTGGGATTCACTTACCATGGCTACACCTTC.

V gene TRBV7-8 combines with J gene TRBJ1-2; D ambiguous. Germline CDR1 SGHVS, CDR2 FQNEAQ. The CDR3 contains 17 residues. V dropped 1 base and J dropped 0 bases, with 15 bases sitting between them. In nucleotides, the CDR3 is TGTGCCAGCAGCTTAGACAAAGGCACCAATTCTAACTATGGCTACACCTTC. This gives the protein CASSLDKGTNSNYGYTF.

CDR3 loop: CASSLFWQETQYF. The CDR3 DNA sequence: TGTGCCAGCAGCTTATTTTGGCAAGAGACCCAGTACTTC. The rearrangement joins TRBV7-9 to TRBJ2-5; D is ambiguous. The germline V gene has CDR1 SEHNR and CDR2 FQNEAQ (reference sequence). V was shortened by 2 bases and J by 2 bases, with 6 bases between the two germline ends. The CDR3 is 13 amino acids.

The CDR3 protein is CAWSGLAGQETQYF. For the CDR3, the DNA is TGTGCCTGGAGTGGACTAGCGGGCCAAGAGACCCAGTACTTC. The rearrangement joins TRBV30 to TRBJ2-5; 10 bases are a match to TRBD2. J was trimmed by 1 base and V by 1 base; bases with no gene match: 0. Germline lookup yields CDR1 GTSNPN and CDR2 SVGIG (reference sequence). The CDR3 length is 14 residues.

This clone came up a few times. V and J are TRBV20-1 and TRBJ1-1, with no clear D. The CDR3 is 11 amino acids. The V and J ends lost 7 bases and 5 bases respectively, with 11 bases between them. Germline V CDR1 and CDR2: DFQATT, SNEGSKA (reference sequence). The CDR3 protein is CSGEGITEAFF. DNA of the CDR3: TGCAGTGGCGAAGGGATTACTGAAGCTTTCTTT.

Only one count was recorded for this clone. V gene TRBV5-1 combines with J gene TRBJ1-2, with D possibly TRBD1 on 6 matching bases. This CDR3 spans 14 amino acids. Germline V lookup: CDR1 SGHRS, CDR2 YFSETQ. V lost 6 bases and J lost 4, with 16 bases in between. The CDR3 protein is CASTSGEKGYGYTF. The CDR3 DNA reads TGCGCCAGCACGTCAGGGGAGAAAGGCTATGGCTACACCTTC.

Of note for this clone: This sample also contains other DNA sequences that code for the same CDR3. The chain employs TRBV7-9 and TRBJ2-5; tentative D call: TRBD2 (5 bases). V gave up 7 bases and J gave up 4 bases, with 10 bases separating them. Germline V lookup: CDR1 SEHNR, CDR2 FQNEAQ (reference sequence). CDR3 length equals 12 residues. In DNA, the CDR3 is TGTGCCAGCACGGGGATCCGAGAGACCCAGTACTTC. Its protein product is CASTGIRETQYF.

V gene TRBV25-1 combines with J gene TRBJ2-1; 7 nucleotides match TRBD1. The CDR3 spans 16 residues. Germline V gene lookup returns CDR1 MGHDK and CDR2 SYGVNS. V gave up 1 base and J gave up 2 bases; unmatched junction bases: 5. The CDR3 protein is CASSESGGRAYNEQFF. The CDR3 DNA reads as TGTGCCAGCAGTGAATCAGGGGGACGGGCCTACAATGAGCAGTTCTTC.

The rearrangement links TRBV7-8 to TRBJ1-5; the match to TRBD1 covers 7 bases. J was trimmed by 4 bases and V by 5 bases; bases with no gene match: 8. The CDR3 totals 15 residues. CDR1 is SGHVS, CDR2 FQNEAQ, per germline. CDR3 sequence (DNA): TGTGCCAGCAGCGTTACCGGGACAGTAAATCAGCCCCAGCATTTT. Amino acids: CASSVTGTVNQPQHF. Full variable domain (rest looked up from reference TRBV7-8 and TRBJ1-5): GAGVSQSPRYKVAKRGQDVALRCDPISGHVSLFWYQQALGQGPEFLTYFQNEAQLDKSGLPSDRFFAERPEGSVSTLKIQRTQQEDSAVYLCASSVTGTVNQPQHFGDGTRLSIL.

The chain carries TRBV11-3 and TRBJ2-7; D gene uncertain. Germline CDR1 and CDR2: SGHNT and YENEEA. Trimming pared 0 bases from V and 3 bases from J, leaving 6 bases between. The CDR3 length is 13 residues. For the CDR3, the DNA is TGTGCCAGCAGCTTAGATCGCGACTACGAGCAGTACTTC. Its protein product is CASSLDRDYEQYF. Using reference TRBV11-3 and TRBJ2-7 for the parts outside the CDR3, the full variable domain is EAGVVQSPRYKIIEKKQPVAFWCNPISGHNTLYWYLQNLGQGPELLIRYENEEAVDDSQLPKDRFSAERLKGVDSTLKIQPAELGDSAVYLCASSLDRDYEQYFGPGTRLTVT.